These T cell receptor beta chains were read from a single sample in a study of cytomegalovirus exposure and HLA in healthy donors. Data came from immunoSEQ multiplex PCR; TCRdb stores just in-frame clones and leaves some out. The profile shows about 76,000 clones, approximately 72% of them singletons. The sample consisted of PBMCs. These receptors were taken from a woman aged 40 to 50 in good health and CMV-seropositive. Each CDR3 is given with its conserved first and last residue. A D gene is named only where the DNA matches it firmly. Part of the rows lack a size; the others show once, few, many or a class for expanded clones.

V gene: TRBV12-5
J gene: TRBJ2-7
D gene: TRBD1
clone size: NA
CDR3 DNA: TGTGCTAGTGGTACGGGACAGGGGAACGCCTACGAGCAGTACTTC
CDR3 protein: CASGTGQGNAYEQYF

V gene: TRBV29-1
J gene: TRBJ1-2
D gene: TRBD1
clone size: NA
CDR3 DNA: TGCAGCGTTGAGGATGACAGGGCGGGCTACACCTTC
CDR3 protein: CSVEDDRAGYTF

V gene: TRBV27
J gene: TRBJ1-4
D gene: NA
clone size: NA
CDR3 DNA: TGTGCCAGCAGTTTATCCCAGGGGAATGAAAAACTGTTTTTT
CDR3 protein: CASSLSQGNEKLFF

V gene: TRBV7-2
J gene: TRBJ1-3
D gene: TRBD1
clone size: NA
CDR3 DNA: TGTGCCAGCAGATCCGAGACAGGGGGAAACACCATATATTTT
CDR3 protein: CASRSETGGNTIYF

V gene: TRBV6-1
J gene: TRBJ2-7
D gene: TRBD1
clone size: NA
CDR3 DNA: TGTGCCAGCAGTCCCGGGACAGGGGCCAACGAGCAGTACTTC
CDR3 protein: CASSPGTGANEQYF

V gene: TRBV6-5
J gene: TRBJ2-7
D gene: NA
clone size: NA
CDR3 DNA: TGTGCCAGCAGTCCCCCGGGGGAACTCGAGCAGTACTTC
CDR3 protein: CASSPPGELEQYF

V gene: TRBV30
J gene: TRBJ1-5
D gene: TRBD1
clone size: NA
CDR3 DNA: TGTGCCTGGAGCGCGGACAGGAGGGGTCAGCCCCAGCATTTT
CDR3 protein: CAWSADRRGQPQHF

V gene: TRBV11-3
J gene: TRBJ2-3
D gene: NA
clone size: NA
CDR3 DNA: TGTGCCAGCAGCTTAGCGCAGGGATGGAATACGCAGTATTTT
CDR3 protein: CASSLAQGWNTQYF

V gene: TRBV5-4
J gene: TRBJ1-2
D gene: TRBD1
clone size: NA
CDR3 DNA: TGTGCCAGCAGCATGACAGGGGCGGGAAGCTATGGCTACACCTTC
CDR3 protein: CASSMTGAGSYGYTF

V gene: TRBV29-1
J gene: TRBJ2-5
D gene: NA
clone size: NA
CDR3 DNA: TGCAGCGTTGAACATGCAGAAGAGACCCAGTACTTC
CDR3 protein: CSVEHAEETQYF

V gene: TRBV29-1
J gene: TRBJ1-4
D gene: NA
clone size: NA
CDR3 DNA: TGCAGCGTTGGGGTTGGAGGTAGCCGAGAAAAACTGTTTTTT
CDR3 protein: CSVGVGGSREKLFF

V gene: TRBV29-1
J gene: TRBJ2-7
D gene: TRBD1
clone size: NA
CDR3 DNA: TGCAGCGTCATTATCAAGTGGACAGGGACCGAGCAGTACTTC
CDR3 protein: CSVIIKWTGTEQYF

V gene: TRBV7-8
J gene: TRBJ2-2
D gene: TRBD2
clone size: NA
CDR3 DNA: TGTGCCAGCAGCCCAACCACGGGACTAGATAACACCGGGGAGCTGTTTTTT
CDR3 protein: CASSPTTGLDNTGELFF

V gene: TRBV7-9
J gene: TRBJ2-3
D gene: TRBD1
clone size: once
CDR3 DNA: TGTGCCAGCAGATCGACAGGGGAAGCGGCAGATACGCAGTATTTT
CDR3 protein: CASRSTGEAADTQYF

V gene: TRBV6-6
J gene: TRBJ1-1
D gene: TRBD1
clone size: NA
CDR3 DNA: TGTGCCAGCAGTTCGGGACAGGGAGGCACTGAAGCTTTCTTT
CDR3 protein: CASSSGQGGTEAFF

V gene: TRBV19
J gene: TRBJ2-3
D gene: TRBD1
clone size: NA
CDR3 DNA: TGTGCCAGTAGTATAGCCGGACAGGGGTGGACAGATACGCAGTATTTT
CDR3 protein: CASSIAGQGWTDTQYF

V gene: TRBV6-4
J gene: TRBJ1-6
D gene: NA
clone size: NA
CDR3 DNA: TGTGCCAGCAGTGACTCCGGGGCCCTCCACTTT
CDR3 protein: CASSDSGALHF

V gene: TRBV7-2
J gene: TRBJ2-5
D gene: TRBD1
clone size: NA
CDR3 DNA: TGTGCCAGCAGCTCCGACAGGGCCCAGACCCAGTACTTC
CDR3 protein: CASSSDRAQTQYF

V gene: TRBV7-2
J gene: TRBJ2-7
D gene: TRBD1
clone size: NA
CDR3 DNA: TGTGCCAGCAGCTCCATTGGACAGGCCTACGAGCAGTACTTC
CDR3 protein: CASSSIGQAYEQYF

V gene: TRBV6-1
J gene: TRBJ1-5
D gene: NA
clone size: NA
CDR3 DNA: TGTGCCAGCAGTGAATGGCGGGTGGGGATCAGCCCCCAGCATTTT
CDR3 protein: CASSEWRVGISPQHF

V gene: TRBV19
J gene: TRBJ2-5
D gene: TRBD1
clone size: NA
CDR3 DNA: TGTGCCAGTAGTATAGATACAGGGGGGAAGACCCAGTACTTC
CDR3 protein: CASSIDTGGKTQYF

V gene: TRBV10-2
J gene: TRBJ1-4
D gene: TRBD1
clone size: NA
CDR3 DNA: TGCGCCAGCAGCGACAGGGTGGTGAATGAAAAACTGTTTTTT
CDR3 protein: CASSDRVVNEKLFF

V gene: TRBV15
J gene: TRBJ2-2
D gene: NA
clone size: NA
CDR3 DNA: TGTGCCACCAGCAGAAGGCGAGGGCGCACCGGGGAGCTGTTTTTT
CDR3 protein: CATSRRRGRTGELFF

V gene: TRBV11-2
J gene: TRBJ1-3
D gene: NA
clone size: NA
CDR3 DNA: TGTGCCAGCAGCACACAGAGCTCTGGAAACACCATATATTTT
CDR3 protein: CASSTQSSGNTIYF

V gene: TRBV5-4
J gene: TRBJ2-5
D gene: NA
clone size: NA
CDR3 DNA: TGTGCCAGCAGCTTGGGACAGTACCAAGAGACCCAGTACTTC
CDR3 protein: CASSLGQYQETQYF

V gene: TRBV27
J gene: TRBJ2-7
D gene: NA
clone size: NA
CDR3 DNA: TGTGCCAGCAGTAAAACTAGCTACGAGCAGTACTTC
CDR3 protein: CASSKTSYEQYF

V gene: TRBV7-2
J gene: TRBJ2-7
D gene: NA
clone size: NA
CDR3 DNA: TGTGCCAGCAGCCCAAACCCTAATTACGAGCAGTACTTC
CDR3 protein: CASSPNPNYEQYF

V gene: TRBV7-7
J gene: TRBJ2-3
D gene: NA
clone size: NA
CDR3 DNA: TGTGCCAGCAGCGCATCGGGGACAGATACGCAGTATTTT
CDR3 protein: CASSASGTDTQYF

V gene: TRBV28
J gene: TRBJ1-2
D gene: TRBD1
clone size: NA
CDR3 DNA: TGTGCCAGCCGGGGGGGCGGACAGGGGATGTGGAACTATGGCTACACCTTC
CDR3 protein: CASRGGGQGMWNYGYTF

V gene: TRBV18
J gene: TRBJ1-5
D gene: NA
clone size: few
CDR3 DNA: TGTGCCAGCTCAACCGGGGGAGATCAGCCCCAGCATTTT
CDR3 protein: CASSTGGDQPQHF

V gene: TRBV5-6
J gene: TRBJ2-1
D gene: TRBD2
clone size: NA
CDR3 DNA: TGTGCCAGCACTTTCTTAGCGGGGGGGGCTCGTGAGCAGTTCTTC
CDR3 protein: CASTFLAGGAREQFF

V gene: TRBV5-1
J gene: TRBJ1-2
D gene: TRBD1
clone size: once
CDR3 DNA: TGCGCCAGCAGCCCACCGGGACAGGGAGGTGGCTACACCTTC
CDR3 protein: CASSPPGQGGGYTF

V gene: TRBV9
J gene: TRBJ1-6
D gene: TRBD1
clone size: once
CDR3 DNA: TGTGCCAGCAGCCCCGACGGGACAGGGAATTCACCCCTCCACTTT
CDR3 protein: CASSPDGTGNSPLHF

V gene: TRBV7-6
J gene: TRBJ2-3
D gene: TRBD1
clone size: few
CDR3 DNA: TGTGCCAGCAGCTTAGCGGGCGGGACAGGGGTGGATACGCAGTATTTT
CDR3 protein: CASSLAGGTGVDTQYF

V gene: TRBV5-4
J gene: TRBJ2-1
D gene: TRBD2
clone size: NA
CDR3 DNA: TGTGCCAGCAGTCGGACTAGGAATGAGCAGTTCTTC
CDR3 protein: CASSRTRNEQFF

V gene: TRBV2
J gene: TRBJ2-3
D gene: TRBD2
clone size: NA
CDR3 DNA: TGTGCCAGCACCACGACTAGCGGAAGAACAGATACGCAGTATTTT
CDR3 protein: CASTTTSGRTDTQYF

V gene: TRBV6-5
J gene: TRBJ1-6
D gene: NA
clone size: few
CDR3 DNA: TGTGCCAGCAGTACAGGGTCGGATGGTTCACCCCTCCACTTT
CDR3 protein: CASSTGSDGSPLHF

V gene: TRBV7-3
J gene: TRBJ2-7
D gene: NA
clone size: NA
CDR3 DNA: TGTGCCAGCAGCTTTGATGGAGGTCCGGGGGAGCAGTACTTC
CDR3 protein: CASSFDGGPGEQYF

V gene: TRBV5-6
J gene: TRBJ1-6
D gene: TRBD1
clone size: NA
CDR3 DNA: TGTGCCAGCAGCCCACGGGACAGTTCCGGATCACCCCTCCACTTT
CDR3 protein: CASSPRDSSGSPLHF

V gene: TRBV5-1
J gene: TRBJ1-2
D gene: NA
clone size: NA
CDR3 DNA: TGCGCCAGCAGCTTTGACAGCTTCTATGATGGCTACACCTTC
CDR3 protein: CASSFDSFYDGYTF

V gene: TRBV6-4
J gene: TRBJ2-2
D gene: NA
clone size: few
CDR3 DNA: TGTGCCAGCAGTGACGGTGCGGGAAACACCGGGGAGCTGTTTTTT
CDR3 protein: CASSDGAGNTGELFF

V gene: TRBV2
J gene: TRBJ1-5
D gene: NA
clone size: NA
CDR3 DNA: TGTGCCAGCACCCTGGACAGTTATAGCAATCAGCCCCAGCATTTT
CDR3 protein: CASTLDSYSNQPQHF

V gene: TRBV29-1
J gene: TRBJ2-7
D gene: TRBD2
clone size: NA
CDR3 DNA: TGCAGCGTTGGCGGGGGGGGTACATCCTACGAGCAGTACTTC
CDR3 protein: CSVGGGGTSYEQYF

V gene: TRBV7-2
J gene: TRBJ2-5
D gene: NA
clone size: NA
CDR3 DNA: TGTGCCAGCAGCTTATCAGTGGGCCCTCAAGAGACCCAGTACTTC
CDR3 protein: CASSLSVGPQETQYF

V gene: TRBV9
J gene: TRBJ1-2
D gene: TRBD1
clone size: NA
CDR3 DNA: TGTGCCAGCAGCGTAGGGGACAGGGGAAACTATGGCTACACCTTC
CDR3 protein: CASSVGDRGNYGYTF

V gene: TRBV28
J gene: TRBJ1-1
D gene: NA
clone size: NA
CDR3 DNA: TGTGCCAGCACGGTGAACACTGAAGCTTTCTTT
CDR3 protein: CASTVNTEAFF

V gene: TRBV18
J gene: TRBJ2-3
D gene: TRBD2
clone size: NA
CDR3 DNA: TGTGCCAGCTCAGCGGCTAGCGGGGGGGCCGTATGGACGCAGTATTTT
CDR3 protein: CASSAASGGAVWTQYF

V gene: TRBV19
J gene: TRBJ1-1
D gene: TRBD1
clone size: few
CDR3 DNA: TGTGCCAGTAGTCCGCTCAGGGGGCGGCGGACTGAAGCTTTCTTT
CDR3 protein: CASSPLRGRRTEAFF

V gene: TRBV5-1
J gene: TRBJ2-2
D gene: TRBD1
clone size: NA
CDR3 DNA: TGCGCCAGCAGCCACCGAGGGACAGGGGGACCCGGGGAGCTGTTTTTT
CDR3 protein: CASSHRGTGGPGELFF

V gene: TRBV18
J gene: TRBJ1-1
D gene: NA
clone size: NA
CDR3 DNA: TGTGCCAGCTCACCGACGGGAGGGAACACTGAAGCTTTCTTT
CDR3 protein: CASSPTGGNTEAFF

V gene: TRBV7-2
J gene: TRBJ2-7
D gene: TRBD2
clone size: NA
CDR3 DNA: TGTGCCAGCAGCTTTAGCGGGGGGTCCTCCTACGAGCAGTACTTC
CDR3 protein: CASSFSGGSSYEQYF

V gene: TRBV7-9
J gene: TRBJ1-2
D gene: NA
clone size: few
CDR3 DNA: TGTGCCAGCAGCTTAGGAGCTAACTATGGCTACACCTTC
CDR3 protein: CASSLGANYGYTF